A single sample is the source of the 26 T cell receptor beta chains below, sequenced in a study of shared clonotypes between healthy human individuals. Clones were read by immunoSEQ multiplex PCR, and TCRdb kept only the in-frame ones, dropping some. The sample holds some 2,100,000 clones; 90% to 96% are singletons and the top ten take 0.1% to 0.15%. Specimen: naive CD4+ T cells sorted from blood. Noted subset: CD45RA+ positively selected. The receptors derive from a man between 18 and 35 years old in good health.

The chain recombines TRBV10-3 with TRBJ2-7, with D perhaps matching TRBD2 (6 bases). CDR3 length: 13 residues. Germline V CDR1 and CDR2: ENHRY, SYGVKD. The V end lost 6 bases, the J end lost 5 bases, and 14 bases lay between the germline ends. The CDR3 here is CAISPGTEDEQYF. The CDR3 DNA reads TGTGCCATCAGCCCCGGGACTGAGGACGAGCAGTACTTC.

This chain joins TRBV19 and TRBJ2-2; D gene uncertain. There are 15 residues in the CDR3. The V end was cut by 0 bases, the J end by 6 bases, with 11 bases between. CDR1 is LNHDA, CDR2 SQIVND, per germline (reference sequence). In DNA form, the CDR3 reads TGTGCCAGTAGTATAGATTCGGTTACCTCCGGGGAGCTGTTTTTT. It translates to CASSIDSVTSGELFF.

V is TRBV6-5 and J is TRBJ1-6, with 7 nucleotides matching TRBD1. J was trimmed by 5 bases and V by 6 bases; bases with no gene match: 7. Germline lookup yields CDR1 MNHEY and CDR2 SVGAGI. The CDR3 length is 15 residues. The chain's CDR3 is CASRDQTGNNSPLHF. CDR3 bases: TGTGCCAGCAGAGACCAGACAGGGAATAATTCACCCCTCCACTTT.

The chain has TRBV19 and TRBJ1-1; 10 nucleotides line up with TRBD1. The trim removed 10 bases at V and 4 bases at J, leaving 6 bases unmatched. CDR1 LNHDA and CDR2 SQIVND come from the germline V gene (reference sequence). The CDR3 is 13 amino acids. In nucleotides, the CDR3 is TGTGCCACTGCGGACAGGGGGGTCACTGAAGCTTTCTTT. It translates to CATADRGVTEAFF.

J is TRBJ1-6 and V is TRBV10-3; no clear D gene. The CDR3 spans 16 residues. CDR1 is ENHRY, CDR2 SYGVKD, per germline. The V gene lost 3 bases and the J gene lost 5 bases, with 14 bases spanning the gap. The CDR3 sequence is CAISDHLGVDNSPLHF. The CDR3 bases are TGTGCCATCAGTGACCATCTCGGGGTGGATAATTCACCCCTCCACTTT.

This clone showed up just once. The genes are TRBV5-4 and TRBJ2-5; D is unresolved. This CDR3 has 14 amino acids. CDR1 and CDR2 (germline): SGHNT, YYREEE (reference sequence). The V end lost 4 bases, the J end lost 1 base, and 11 bases lay between the germline ends. The CDR3 nucleotides are TGTGCCAGCAGCCTTGACGTGACCCAAGAGACCCAGTACTTC. This encodes CASSLDVTQETQYF.

The CDR3 DNA is TGTGCCATCAGCGGACTAGCGGGAGATACTAGCACAGATACGCAGTATTTT. Amino acids: CAISGLAGDTSTDTQYF. The J gene is TRBJ2-3, the V gene TRBV10-3; 13 bases are a match to TRBD2. J lost 0 bases, V lost 6 bases, and 6 bases had no gene match. The CDR3 consists of 17 residues. CDR1 is ENHRY, CDR2 SYGVKD, per germline.

V usage is TRBV19 and J usage is TRBJ1-2, with a tentative D call TRBD1 (6 bases). The CDR3 covers 16 residues. V lost 3 bases and J lost 2, with 16 bases in between. Germline CDR1 reads LNHDA; CDR2 reads SQIVND (reference sequence). CDR3 sequence: CASSILSTGFNYGYTF. DNA for the CDR3: TGTGCCAGTAGTATCTTATCGACAGGCTTCAACTATGGCTACACCTTC.

In regard to this clone: Additional DNA sequences in this sample encode the identical CDR3. J is TRBJ2-3 and V is TRBV29-1; the match to TRBD2 covers 7 bases. J lost 6 bases, V lost 1 base, and 1 base had no gene match. Germline V lookup: CDR1 SQVTM, CDR2 ANQGSEA. The CDR3 contains 12 residues. CDR3 in DNA: TGCAGCGTTGAAGCGGGAGGTGATACGCAGTATTTT. This gives the protein CSVEAGGDTQYF.

As for this clone: The same CDR3 also results from other DNA sequences found in this sample. J is TRBJ2-5 and V is TRBV20-1; D is unclear. V lost 3 bases and J lost 5, with 7 bases in between. CDR1 is DFQATT and CDR2 is SNEGSKA in the germline V gene (reference sequence). The CDR3 totals 11 residues. CDR3 protein: CSARGLETQYF. The CDR3 DNA reads as TGCAGTGCTAGGGGCCTTGAGACCCAGTACTTC.

The chain links TRBV2 to TRBJ2-4, with D possibly matching TRBD2 (6 bases). Per germline, CDR1 SNHLY and CDR2 FYNNEI. Trimming stripped 8 bases from V and 7 bases from J, with 12 bases between. This CDR3 is built from 12 residues. The chain's CDR3 is CASGEAGNIQYF. CDR3 bases: TGTGCCAGCGGGGAGGCAGGGAACATTCAGTACTTC. Filled out from reference TRBV2 and TRBJ2-4, the complete variable domain reads EPEVTQTPSHQVTQMGQEVILRCVPISNHLYFYWYRQILGQKVEFLVSFYNNEISEKSEIFDDQFSVERPDGSNFTLKIRSTKLEDSAMYFCASGEAGNIQYFGAGTRLSVL.

The chain recombines TRBV5-1 with TRBJ1-1, with TRBD1 identical over 7 bases. The CDR3 covers 13 residues. J was trimmed by 2 bases and V by 5 bases; bases with no gene match: 3. In germline, CDR1 is SGHRS, CDR2 YFSETQ. The CDR3 DNA reads as TGCGCCAGCAGGAGGGACAGTAACACTGAAGCTTTCTTT. Its protein is CASRRDSNTEAFF.

V and J are TRBV19 and TRBJ1-4; 8 bases map to TRBD1. Germline lookup yields CDR1 LNHDA and CDR2 SQIVND (reference sequence). Losses at the gene ends were 8 bases for V and 5 bases for J; bases not matched to a gene: 16. CDR3 size: 17 residues. The CDR3 spells CASQQDRAFRGNEKLFF. As DNA, the CDR3 is TGTGCCAGTCAACAGGACAGGGCCTTTCGGGGAAATGAAAAACTGTTTTTT.

J is TRBJ2-3 and V is TRBV6-1; 10 positions agree with TRBD1. The V gene's germline CDR1 is MNHNS and CDR2 SASEGT. Trimming removed 7 bases from V and 6 bases from J; junction bases left unmatched: 7. The CDR3 runs to 14 residues. This CDR3 reads CASKWDRGRDTQYF. CDR3 coding DNA: TGTGCCAGCAAATGGGACAGGGGTAGGGATACGCAGTATTTT.

On this clone itself: The junction departs from the called germline gene at one end, perhaps through a read error. The chain carries TRBV6-1 and TRBJ2-1, with 16 bases identical to TRBD2. The CDR3 covers 18 residues. The germline V gene encodes CDR1 MNHNS and CDR2 SASEGT. Written as DNA, the CDR3 is TGTGCCAGCAGGGAAGGGACTAGCGGGGGGGGCAAGGACAATGAGCAGTTCTTC. Amino acids: CASREGTSGGGKDNEQFF.

V is TRBV30 and J is TRBJ1-2; possibly TRBD1 for D (5 bases). The CDR3 spans 14 residues. Germline-derived CDR1 and CDR2 are GTSNPN and SVGIG (reference sequence). V lost 4 bases and J lost 7, with 19 bases in between. The CDR3 is CAWTAGTGYSGYTF. The CDR3 DNA sequence: TGTGCCTGGACCGCCGGGACTGGGTACTCTGGCTACACCTTC.

The chain employs TRBV18 and TRBJ2-2, with 11 bases that match TRBD2. Germline lookup yields CDR1 KGHSH and CDR2 LQKENI. The CDR3 spans 16 residues. After removal of 4 bases from V and 6 bases from J, the junction contained 7 bases not matched to a gene. This chain's CDR3 is CASSLVLAGVAGELFF. CDR3 coding DNA: TGTGCCAGCTCACTGGTACTAGCGGGAGTGGCCGGGGAGCTGTTTTTT.

V is TRBV2 and J is TRBJ2-3; TRBD1 agrees at 9 bases. Germline CDR1 is SNHLY and CDR2 is FYNNEI. Losses at the gene ends were 2 bases for V and 5 bases for J; bases not matched to a gene: 8. This CDR3 region has 16 residues. CDR3 loop: CASSENRGLLLDTQYF. The CDR3 coding sequence is TGTGCCAGCAGTGAAAACAGGGGGCTGTTGTTAGATACGCAGTATTTT. The whole variable domain, filled in from reference TRBV2 and TRBJ2-3, reads EPEVTQTPSHQVTQMGQEVILRCVPISNHLYFYWYRQILGQKVEFLVSFYNNEISEKSEIFDDQFSVERPDGSNFTLKIRSTKLEDSAMYFCASSENRGLLLDTQYFGPGTRLTVL.

V is TRBV2 and J is TRBJ1-6; perhaps TRBD1 as D (5 bases). CDR1 and CDR2 (germline): SNHLY, FYNNEI. V was shortened by 8 bases and J by 7 bases, with 9 bases between the two germline ends. This CDR3 contains 12 residues. The CDR3 DNA sequence: TGTGCCAGCGGACAAGCAAATTCACCCCTCCACTTT. Protein product: CASGQANSPLHF.

CDR3 nucleotides: TGTGCCACCAGCAGAGATCGGGTACAGGGGGTCCACGAGCAGTACTTC. Its protein product is CATSRDRVQGVHEQYF. The chain uses TRBV15 and TRBJ2-7; TRBD1 matches 8 bases. Trimming cost V 0 bases and J 5 bases; bases outside gene matches: 9. The germline V gene has CDR1 LNHNV and CDR2 YYDKDF (reference sequence). The CDR3 loop spans 16 amino acids.

The chain recombines TRBV30 with TRBJ2-3; no reliable D call. Germline CDR1 GTSNPN, CDR2 SVGIG (reference sequence). Trimming pared 3 bases from V and 1 base from J, leaving 8 bases between. The CDR3 loop spans 13 amino acids. The CDR3 loop reads CAWRGQRTDTQYF. As DNA, the CDR3 is TGTGCCTGGAGAGGGCAGCGCACAGATACGCAGTATTTT. The variable domain in full, completed from reference TRBV30 and TRBJ2-3, reads SQTIHQWPATLVQPVGSPLSLECTVEGTSNPNLYWYRQAAGRGLQLLFYSVGIGQISSEVPQNLSASRPQDRQFILSSKKLLLSDSGFYLCAWRGQRTDTQYFGPGTRLTVL.

J is TRBJ1-1 and V is TRBV30; D gene ambiguous. Germline lookup yields CDR1 GTSNPN and CDR2 SVGIG (reference sequence). This CDR3 has 15 amino acids. V lost 2 bases and J 0 bases, leaving 13 bases between the germline ends. CDR3 sequence reads: CAWSPKRIMNTEAFF. The CDR3 DNA follows: TGTGCCTGGAGTCCGAAGAGGATTATGAACACTGAAGCTTTCTTT.

V and J are TRBV19 and TRBJ1-2, with unresolved D. CDR3 length equals 15 residues. The germline CDR1 and CDR2 sequences are LNHDA and SQIVND (reference sequence). Trimming removed 2 bases at V and 4 bases at J, with 14 bases between. CDR3 sequence: CASSIQGSGSYGYTF. The CDR3 DNA reads TGTGCCAGTAGTATACAAGGCAGCGGAAGCTATGGCTACACCTTC.

This chain uses TRBV6-1 with TRBJ1-6, with D unclear. Germline CDR1 reads MNHNS; CDR2 reads SASEGT. The CDR3 is 13 residues long. The V end lost 1 base, the J end lost 10 bases, and 8 bases lay between the germline ends. In nucleotides, the CDR3 is TGTGCCAGCAGTGAAGAGTCCGACTCACCCCTCCACTTT. This codes for CASSEESDSPLHF.

V and J are TRBV29-1 and TRBJ2-3; D possibly corresponds to TRBD1 (5 bases). The germline gives CDR1 SQVTM, CDR2 ANQGSEA. The CDR3 is made up of 12 amino acids. V was cut by 4 bases and J by 5 bases, with 10 bases left in between. The CDR3 DNA follows: TGCAGCGTTGGAGGACACCGAGATACGCAGTATTTT. Amino acids: CSVGGHRDTQYF.

The chain carries TRBV5-1 and TRBJ2-3, with D hard to call. CDR3 length: 13 residues. The V gene's germline CDR1 is SGHRS and CDR2 YFSETQ. Trimming stripped 4 bases from V and 5 bases from J, with 11 bases between. In DNA, the CDR3 is TGCGCCAGCAGCCAGCCGACCAAAGATACGCAGTATTTT. Amino acid sequence: CASSQPTKDTQYF.